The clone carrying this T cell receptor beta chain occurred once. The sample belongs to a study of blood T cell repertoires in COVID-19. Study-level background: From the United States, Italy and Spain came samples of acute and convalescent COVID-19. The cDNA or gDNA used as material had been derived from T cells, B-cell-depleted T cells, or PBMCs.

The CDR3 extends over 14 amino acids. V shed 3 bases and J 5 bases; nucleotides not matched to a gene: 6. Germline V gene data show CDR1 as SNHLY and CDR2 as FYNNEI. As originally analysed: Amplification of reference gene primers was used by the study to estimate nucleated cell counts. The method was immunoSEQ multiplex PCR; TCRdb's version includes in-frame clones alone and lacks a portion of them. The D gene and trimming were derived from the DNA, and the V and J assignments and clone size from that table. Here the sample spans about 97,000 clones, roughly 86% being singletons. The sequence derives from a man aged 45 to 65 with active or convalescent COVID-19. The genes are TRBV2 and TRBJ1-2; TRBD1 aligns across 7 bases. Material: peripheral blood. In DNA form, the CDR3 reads TGTGCCAGCAGTGACAGAGGGACAGATTATGGCTACACCTTC. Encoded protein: CASSDRGTDYGYTF.